This TCR beta chain appears in the sequencing data of a study of cytomegalovirus exposure and HLA in healthy donors. About this clone itself: The antigen is undetermined.

The PCR made use of 60 Vbeta and 13 Jbeta primers. Profiling relied on immunoSEQ multiplex PCR, and the TCRdb table lists in-frame clones only, not all of them. The data show 110,000 to 150,000 clones, 60% to 75% seen once. The study's findings and limits: Equally common other TCR beta chains were less clonally expanded than HLA-associated ones, a later analysis found. When presence/absence was analysed, sequencing depth was taken to be roughly uniform across donors.

This clonotype was obtained from a man under 40 in good health and CMV-seronegative. The sequencing sample was made of PBMCs.

Here the CDR3 reads CAWSVDRAYEQYF. DNA of the CDR3: TGTGCCTGGAGTGTAGACAGAGCCTACGAGCAGTACTTC. This chain uses TRBV30 with TRBJ2-7; maybe TRBD1 (5 bases). CDR3 length: 13 amino acids. Germline loops: CDR1 GTSNPN, CDR2 SVGIG (reference sequence). The V and J ends lost 0 bases and 2 bases respectively, with 8 bases between them.